Below are 29 T cell receptor beta chains sequenced from a single sample in a study of OX40 agonist ivuxolimab in advanced cancers. Clones were read by immunoSEQ multiplex PCR, and TCRdb kept only the in-frame ones, dropping some. Counted here are about 50,000 clones, roughly 91% occurring once; the ten biggest clones make up less than 7.5%. The sequences come from CD4+ or CD8+ T cells sorted from blood, collected in a trial of the OX40 agonist ivuxolimab. These receptors came from an adult with an advanced solid tumor such as melanoma, head and neck, liver or kidney cancer.

The V call is TRBV27, the J call TRBJ2-1; 10 bases are shared with TRBD1. J was trimmed by 4 bases and V by 4 bases; bases with no gene match: 4. This CDR3 spans 15 amino acids. Looked up from germline, CDR1 is MNHEY and CDR2 is SMNVEV (reference sequence). CDR3 nucleotide sequence: TGTGCCAGCAGTTCAGGGACAGGGGTTTACAATGAGCAGTTCTTC. This translates into CASSSGTGVYNEQFF.

The CDR3 coding sequence is TGTGCCAGCAGCCTGACCCCAGGGGGGCCCACAGATACGCAGTATTTT. This sequence encodes CASSLTPGGPTDTQYF. The chain combines TRBV11-2 with TRBJ2-3; D may be TRBD1 (7 bases). CDR3 length equals 16 residues. V was cut by 5 bases and J by 2 bases, with 17 bases left in between. Germline V gene sequence: CDR1 SGHAT, CDR2 FQNNGV.

This rearrangement joins TRBV6-5 to TRBJ1-1; 7 positions agree with TRBD1. CDR1 and CDR2 from the germline V gene are MNHEY and SVGAGI. This CDR3 region has 13 residues. The trim removed 6 bases at V and 1 base at J, leaving 2 bases unmatched. In DNA, the CDR3 is TGTGCCAGCAGACAGGGGAGGAACACTGAAGCTTTCTTT. Translation gives CASRQGRNTEAFF.

The chain recombines TRBV12-5 with TRBJ1-1; D is uncertain. With 3 bases removed from V and 6 bases from J, the gap between germline ends came to 8 bases. CDR3 size: 12 residues. Germline V gives CDR1 LGHNT, CDR2 FRNRAP. CDR3 loop: CASGLGGAEAFF. DNA of the CDR3: TGTGCTAGTGGTTTAGGTGGAGCTGAAGCTTTCTTT.

The V and J genes are TRBV11-2 and TRBJ2-1; D gene unclear. The germline V gene encodes CDR1 SGHAT and CDR2 FQNNGV. The CDR3 is 15 residues long. V was trimmed by 3 bases and J by 4 bases, leaving 13 bases between them. For the CDR3, the DNA is TGTGCCAGCAGCTTCCGAAGTTTAGAGTACAATGAGCAGTTCTTC. Translated, it gives CASSFRSLEYNEQFF.

This chain links TRBV7-9 with TRBJ1-1; D call uncertain. The CDR3 length is 12 residues. With 8 bases removed from V and 4 bases from J, the gap between germline ends came to 11 bases. Germline V gene sequence: CDR1 SEHNR, CDR2 FQNEAQ (reference sequence). The DNA for the CDR3 is TGTGCCAGCTTTACGGTACCCACTGAAGCTTTCTTT. It translates to CASFTVPTEAFF.

The count of this clone is one. The rearrangement links TRBV19 to TRBJ2-1; TRBD1 aligns across 8 bases. This CDR3 is built from 15 residues. Per the germline V gene, CDR1 is LNHDA and CDR2 is SQIVND (reference sequence). The ends lost 4 bases at V and 2 bases at J; junction bases unmatched: 4. The CDR3 region is CASSTTGVPYNEQFF. The CDR3 nucleotides are TGTGCCAGTAGTACGACAGGGGTGCCCTACAATGAGCAGTTCTTC.

The chain recombines TRBV25-1 with TRBJ1-6, with 7 bases lining up with TRBD1. The CDR3 runs 11 residues. Germline CDR1 reads MGHDK; CDR2 reads SYGVNS. V shed 1 base, J shed 16 bases, and the junction held 1 base outside the gene matches. The DNA of the CDR3 is TGTGCCAGCAGTGAATGGGACAGACTCCACTTT. Translated: CASSEWDRLHF.

V is TRBV30 and J is TRBJ2-5; D unclear. The CDR3 totals 13 residues. Deletions cut 2 bases from V and 3 bases from J, with 10 bases between. Germline loops: CDR1 GTSNPN, CDR2 SVGIG (reference sequence). This CDR3 reads CAWSTAFEETQYF. The CDR3 DNA is TGTGCCTGGAGTACTGCGTTCGAAGAGACCCAGTACTTC.

The chain joins TRBV28 to TRBJ2-7; D remains unclear. The CDR3 runs to 13 residues. The ends were cut back, 4 bases at V and 0 bases at J, with 7 bases in the middle. Per the germline V gene, CDR1 is MDHEN and CDR2 is SYDVKM. Here the CDR3 reads CASSSGDSYEQYV. The CDR3, as DNA: TGTGCCAGCAGTTCGGGTGACTCCTACGAGCAGTACGTC.

The chain combines TRBV14 with TRBJ1-2, with 7 nucleotides matching TRBD1. V dropped 3 bases and J dropped 8; count of bases not matched to a gene: 6. Germline V gene lookup returns CDR1 SGHDN and CDR2 FVKESK. The CDR3 sequence is 13 residues long. CDR3 DNA: TGTGCCAGCAGCCACCGACAGGGTCCGGGCTACACCTTC. Translated: CASSHRQGPGYTF.

The chain links TRBV5-1 to TRBJ1-1; the D gene is possibly TRBD1 (5 bases). V was clipped by 0 bases and J by 5 bases, with 23 bases between them. The CDR3 is 18 amino acids. Looked up from germline, CDR1 is SGHRS and CDR2 is YFSETQ. This chain's CDR3 is CASSLAVPSDRSGTEAFF. The CDR3 nucleotides are TGCGCCAGCAGCTTGGCCGTCCCCTCGGACCGATCAGGGACTGAAGCTTTCTTT.

This chain links TRBV18 with TRBJ2-3, with D possibly TRBD2 on 6 matching bases. Germline V gives CDR1 KGHSH, CDR2 LQKENI. Trimming pared 4 bases from V and 0 bases from J, leaving 20 bases between. There are 18 residues in the CDR3. The CDR3 sequence: CASSLGLPDGPSTDTQYF. The CDR3 DNA reads as TGTGCCAGCTCACTCGGACTACCCGATGGACCTAGCACAGATACGCAGTATTTT.

The V and J genes are TRBV21-1 and TRBJ1-5; the table's D call, TRBD1, has no DNA check behind it. TRBV21-1 is an annotated pseudogene. CDR3 size: 16 residues. The CDR3 DNA is TGTGCCAGCAGCAAAATCTGGTGGGCAGGGTATCAGCCCCAGCATTTT. Encoded protein: CASSKIWWAGYQPQHF.

This clone appeared once. This rearrangement joins TRBV5-1 to TRBJ1-6, with 10 bases matching TRBD1. The CDR3 runs to 19 residues. Trimming cost V 1 base and J 0 bases; bases outside gene matches: 7. Germline CDR1 and CDR2: SGHRS and YFSETQ. DNA of the CDR3: TGCGCCAGCAGCTTGTGGGGGACAGGGGCCAGCTCCTATAATTCACCCCTCCACTTT. As protein: CASSLWGTGASSYNSPLHF.

This chain connects TRBV19 to TRBJ1-1; 9 bases match TRBD1. V shed 6 bases, J shed 6 bases, and the junction held 5 bases outside the gene matches. CDR3 length: 13 residues. Per the germline V gene, CDR1 is LNHDA and CDR2 is SQIVND (reference sequence). In nucleotides, the CDR3 is TGTGCCAGTAGACCAGGACAGGGGTCTGAAGCTTTCTTT. The encoded protein is CASRPGQGSEAFF.

This clone was observed a single time. This chain links TRBV10-2 with TRBJ2-1; TRBD2 might be the D (5 bases). With 4 bases removed from V and 16 bases from J, the gap between germline ends came to 20 bases. Germline CDR1 WSHSY, CDR2 SAAADI. The CDR3 covers 13 residues. The CDR3 DNA reads as TGCGCCAGCAGTGCCAGCCCTCTGGCGGGCCCCTTCTTC. Translation: CASSASPLAGPFF.

V and J are TRBV13 and TRBJ1-4; 10 bases match TRBD1. The J segment lost 1 base and the V segment lost 5 bases, leaving 4 bases of the junction unmatched. This CDR3 has 16 amino acids. Per germline, CDR1 PRHDT and CDR2 FYEKMQ (reference sequence). The CDR3 nucleotides are TGTGCCAGCAGCCTGGGACAGGGGATAACTAATGAAAAACTGTTTTTT. It codes for CASSLGQGITNEKLFF. Looking up the rest from reference TRBV13 and TRBJ1-4 gives the full variable domain: AAGVIQSPRHLIKEKRETATLKCYPIPRHDTVYWYQQGPGQDPQFLISFYEKMQSDKGSIPDRFSAQQFSDYHSELNMSSLELGDSALYFCASSLGQGITNEKLFFGSGTQLSVL.

In the case of this clone: At the DNA level, this CDR3 is encoded by other sequences in the same sample as well. This chain joins TRBV5-1 and TRBJ2-1; the D is unclear. The germline V and J ends were trimmed by 1 base and 10 bases, with 9 bases remaining between them. CDR3 length equals 12 residues. In germline, CDR1 is SGHRS, CDR2 YFSETQ. CDR3 protein: CASSLSGREQFF. The CDR3 DNA is TGCGCCAGCAGCTTGAGTGGTCGGGAGCAGTTCTTC.

In its sample, this clone was seen a few times. V and J are TRBV6-1 and TRBJ2-7, with D perhaps matching TRBD2 (7 bases). The CDR3 is made up of 13 amino acids. Germline V gene sequence: CDR1 MNHNS, CDR2 SASEGT. V lost 0 bases and J 6 bases, leaving 9 bases between the germline ends. The CDR3, as DNA: TGTGCCAGCAGTGAAGCAAGGGGGGGCGAGCAGTACTTC. It is translated as CASSEARGGEQYF.

J is TRBJ1-2 and V is TRBV7-2, with D tentatively TRBD1 (5 bases). The CDR3 runs 16 residues. The V and J ends lost 8 bases and 8 bases respectively, with 27 bases between them. CDR1 is SGHTA and CDR2 is FQGNSA in the germline V gene. Written as DNA, the CDR3 is TGTGCCAGCCGCGTTGTGTGGATGGATGGGGCCACCGGCTACACCTTC. This codes for CASRVVWMDGATGYTF. The entire variable domain, with the rest obtained from reference TRBV7-2 and TRBJ1-2, is as follows: GAGVSQSPSNKVTEKGKDVELRCDPISGHTALYWYRQSLGQGLEFLIYFQGNSAPDKSGLPSDRFSAERTGGSVSTLTIQRTQQEDSAVYLCASRVVWMDGATGYTFGSGTRLTVV.

This chain joins TRBV9 and TRBJ2-7, with D possibly TRBD1 on 6 matching bases. Germline values: CDR1 SGDLS, CDR2 YYNGEE. This CDR3 has 15 amino acids. V lost 0 bases and J lost 4, with 14 bases in between. Written as DNA, the CDR3 is TGTGCCAGCAGCGTAGAGGCCGACAGGCGTTACGAGCAGTACTTC. Protein: CASSVEADRRYEQYF.

This rearrangement joins TRBV11-2 to TRBJ2-3; TRBD2 matches at 9 bases. CDR1 and CDR2 (germline): SGHAT, FQNNGV. The V gene end was trimmed by 6 bases and the J gene end by 7 bases; junction bases not matched to a gene: 14. There are 16 residues in the CDR3. The CDR3 is CASRSILRGGGYTQYF. The CDR3 DNA sequence: TGTGCCAGCAGGTCGATTTTGCGGGGGGGCGGCTATACGCAGTATTTT. The full variable domain, rest sourced from reference TRBV11-2 and TRBJ2-3, is EAGVAQSPRYKIIEKRQSVAFWCNPISGHATLYWYQQILGQGPKLLIQFQNNGVVDDSQLPKDRFSAERLKGVDSTLKIQPAKLEDSAVYLCASRSILRGGGYTQYFGPGTRLTVL.

This rearrangement joins TRBV12-2 to TRBJ2-6; the D call of TRBD2 is as the table states it, not checked on the DNA. TRBV12-2 is deemed a pseudogene. This CDR3 has 16 amino acids. The CDR3 nucleotides read TGTGCAAGTCGCTTTTGGGGGGTCTCCGGGGCCAACGTCCTGACTTTC. Its protein is CASRFWGVSGANVLTF.

The V gene is TRBV7-8, the J gene TRBJ1-1, with no clear D. Germline lookup yields CDR1 SGHVS and CDR2 FQNEAQ. Trimming pared 5 bases from V and 3 bases from J, leaving 10 bases between. The length of the CDR3 is 13 residues. CDR3 residues: CASSRTGDTEAFF. The CDR3 DNA reads TGTGCCAGCAGCCGTACCGGGGACACTGAAGCTTTCTTT.

The CDR3 sequence: CASSVGGSYNEQFF. CDR3 DNA: TGTGCCAGCAGCGTAGGCGGATCCTACAATGAGCAGTTCTTC. V usage is TRBV9 and J usage is TRBJ2-1; D gene unclear. V lost 0 bases and J lost 1, with 5 bases in between. The CDR3 runs to 14 residues. The germline V gene encodes CDR1 SGDLS and CDR2 YYNGEE.

The rearrangement uses TRBV5-1 and TRBJ1-2; 7 bases align to TRBD1. The junction had 14 bases not matched to a gene; V was cut back by 4 bases and J by 5 bases. Germline V gene data show CDR1 as SGHRS and CDR2 as YFSETQ. The CDR3 contains 16 residues. CDR3 nucleotide sequence: TGCGCCAGCAGCCCAGTAGTGTCAGGGGGATATTATGGCTACACCTTC. Amino acid sequence: CASSPVVSGGYYGYTF.

The V and J genes are TRBV27 and TRBJ1-1; 7 nucleotides match TRBD1. CDR3 length equals 14 residues. Trimming at V came to 6 bases and at J to 1 base, leaving 5 bases not matched to a gene. Germline V gene data show CDR1 as MNHEY and CDR2 as SMNVEV (reference sequence). CDR3 sequence reads: CASRQRTGNTEAFF. The CDR3 DNA reads TGTGCCAGCAGGCAGAGGACAGGGAACACTGAAGCTTTCTTT.

The CDR3 region has the DNA TGTGCCAGCAGCGTAAAGGGGAGGGGAGTCGGGGAGCTGTTTTTT. Translating it yields CASSVKGRGVGELFF. The V and J genes are TRBV9 and TRBJ2-2, with TRBD2 identical over 7 bases. This CDR3 contains 15 residues. The germline gives CDR1 SGDLS, CDR2 YYNGEE. Germline trimming cut 1 base from V and 7 bases from J; bases unmatched to any gene: 7.